This T cell receptor beta chain was identified in a study of CDR3 diversity in severe acne. This clonotype was counted a few times. V lost 0 bases, J lost 4 bases, and 5 bases stayed unmatched. Per the germline V gene, CDR1 is MGHRA and CDR2 is YSYEKL. This CDR3 region has 15 residues. A single record per CDR3 protein comes from TCRdb applying MiXCR to the PCR reads. Here the sample spans about 90,000 distinct CDR3 sequences, 45% to 55% being singletons. The V call is TRBV4-1, the J call TRBJ1-2, with TRBD1 matching over 7 bases. Sequenced input: blood. The TCR sequence derives from a male donor with severe acne vulgaris. The CDR3: CASSQDQQGSYGYTF. The CDR3 DNA is TGCGCCAGCAGCCAAGATCAACAGGGGTCCTATGGCTACACCTTC.